What follows are 9 T cell receptor beta chains derived from one specimen sequenced in a study of blood T cell repertoires in COVID-19. Clones were sequenced by immunoSEQ multiplex PCR, and TCRdb holds only the in-frame ones, with some missing. The sample records around 200,000 clones, 80% to 90% being singletons. Sequenced sample: peripheral blood. The source is a man at least 80 years old with acute or convalescent COVID-19.

The genes are TRBV5-1 and TRBJ2-5, with 7 positions matching TRBD1. This CDR3 is 14 amino acids long. V dropped 4 bases and J dropped 3; count of bases not matched to a gene: 6. The germline V gene has CDR1 SGHRS and CDR2 YFSETQ. This chain's CDR3 is CASSPSQGKETQYF. The CDR3 DNA reads TGCGCCAGCAGCCCATCACAGGGGAAAGAGACCCAGTACTTC.

V usage is TRBV27 and J usage is TRBJ2-5; tentative D call: TRBD1 (5 bases). CDR1 and CDR2 from the germline V gene are MNHEY and SMNVEV (reference sequence). This CDR3 region has 13 residues. Trimming shortened V by 6 bases and J by 5 bases, and 13 bases separated the two germline ends. This CDR3 is CASSLQADETQYF. Here the CDR3 DNA reads TGTGCCAGCAGCCTACAGGCTGACGAGACCCAGTACTTC.

This chain connects TRBV29-1 to TRBJ2-3, with 10 nucleotides matching TRBD2. CDR1 SQVTM and CDR2 ANQGSEA come from the germline V gene. The CDR3 runs 17 residues. Trimming took 6 bases from V and 2 from J; bases not matched to a gene: 14. The CDR3 coding sequence is TGCAGCGTCGAAACGTTTCTAGCGGGAGTTTACACAGATACGCAGTATTTT. It yields the protein CSVETFLAGVYTDTQYF.

J is TRBJ2-1 and V is TRBV24-1, with D possibly TRBD1 on 5 matching bases. The CDR3 is made up of 13 amino acids. Germline lookup yields CDR1 KGHDR and CDR2 SFDVKD. V was shortened by 5 bases and J by 10 bases, with 14 bases between the two germline ends. The CDR3 here is CATSVNFAGEQFF. For the CDR3, the DNA is TGTGCCACCAGTGTCAACTTTGCAGGGGAGCAGTTCTTC.

Written as DNA, the CDR3 is TGCAGCGCTGGGGAGGGTAATGAAAAACTGTTTTTT. Translation gives CSAGEGNEKLFF. This rearrangement joins TRBV29-1 to TRBJ1-4; D unresolved. CDR3 size: 12 residues. Trimming removed 7 bases from V and 4 bases from J, with 10 bases in between. Germline V lookup: CDR1 SQVTM, CDR2 ANQGSEA.

This chain uses TRBV3-1 (or the pseudogene TRBV3-2) with TRBJ2-1; 7 bases are shared with TRBD1. Germline V gene data show CDR1 as LGHDT and CDR2 as YNNKEL (reference sequence). CDR3 length: 16 amino acids. V lost 3 bases, J lost 8 bases, and 13 bases stayed unmatched. The CDR3 nucleotides read TGTGCCAGCAGCCAGGCGAAGACAGGGACCCTAGATGAGCAGTTCTTC. Translated, it gives CASSQAKTGTLDEQFF.

The chain has TRBV19 and TRBJ2-3; no clear D. This CDR3 region has 16 residues. Trimming pared 4 bases from V and 2 bases from J, leaving 16 bases between. CDR1 is LNHDA, CDR2 SQIVND, per germline (reference sequence). The DNA for the CDR3 is TGTGCCAGTAGTAGGGCTTCACAGTTTGTCACAGATACGCAGTATTTT. Protein sequence: CASSRASQFVTDTQYF.

The chain couples TRBV9 to TRBJ1-3; D is unresolved. This CDR3 region has 15 residues. The V gene's germline CDR1 is SGDLS and CDR2 YYNGEE. Trimming stripped 2 bases from V and 0 bases from J, with 9 bases between. The CDR3: CASSVDGFSGNTIYF. The CDR3, as DNA: TGTGCCAGCAGCGTCGACGGGTTCTCTGGAAACACCATATATTTT.

The chain combines TRBV7-9 with TRBJ2-5; TRBD1 is a possible D gene (5 bases). The CDR3 is made up of 15 amino acids. Germline CDR1 and CDR2: SEHNR and FQNEAQ (reference sequence). Trimming removed 1 base at V and 5 bases at J, with 14 bases between. CDR3 amino acids: CASSLGTITLETQYF. CDR3 DNA sequence: TGTGCCAGCAGCTTAGGGACAATTACCCTGGAGACCCAGTACTTC.